The text below deals with one TCR beta chain. These data belong to a study of cytomegalovirus exposure and HLA in healthy donors. It was with 60 Vbeta and 13 Jbeta primers that the PCR ran. Assay: immunoSEQ multiplex PCR; the TCRdb copy retains only in-frame clones and omits some. The sample yields around 97,000 clones, 75% to 85% seen once. Among the donors, all were healthy bone marrow donors. Trimming took 0 bases from V and 9 from J, leaving 16 bases between them. This CDR3 region has 15 residues. Germline V gene sequence: CDR1 SGDLS, CDR2 YYNGEE. This rearrangement joins TRBV9 to TRBJ2-1, with D possibly TRBD2 on 6 matching bases. Sequenced input: PBMCs. The source of this sequence is a young woman in good health and CMV-seropositive. DNA of the CDR3: TGTGCCAGCAGCGTAGGTGGAGGGTTAAGGGGTGAGCAGTTCTTC. It yields the protein CASSVGGGLRGEQFF.